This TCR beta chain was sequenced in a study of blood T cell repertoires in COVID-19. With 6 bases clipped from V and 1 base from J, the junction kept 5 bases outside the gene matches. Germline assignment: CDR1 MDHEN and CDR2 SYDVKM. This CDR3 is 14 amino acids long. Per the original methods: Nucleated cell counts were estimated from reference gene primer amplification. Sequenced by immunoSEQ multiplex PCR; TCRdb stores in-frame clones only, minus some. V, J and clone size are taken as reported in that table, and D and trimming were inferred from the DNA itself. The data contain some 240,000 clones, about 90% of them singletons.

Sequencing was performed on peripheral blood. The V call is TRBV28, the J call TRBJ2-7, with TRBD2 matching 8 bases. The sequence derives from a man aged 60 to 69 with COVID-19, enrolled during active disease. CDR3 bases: TGTGCCAGCAGCTCCCGGGGGGGTTCCTACGAGCAGTACTTC. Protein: CASSSRGGSYEQYF. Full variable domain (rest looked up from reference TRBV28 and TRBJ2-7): DVKVTQSSRYLVKRTGEKVFLECVQDMDHENMFWYRQDPGLGLRLIYFSYDVKMKEKGDIPEGYSVSREKKERFSLILESASTNQTSMYLCASSSRGGSYEQYFGPGTRLTVT.